A single TCR beta chain is shown here with its context. This specimen belongs to a study of blood T cell repertoires in COVID-19. For the study at large: Donors in the United States, Italy and Spain gave samples during acute or convalescent COVID-19. Nucleic acid was either cDNA or gDNA, and it came from T cells, B-cell-depleted T cells, or PBMCs.

The CDR3 has 15 residues. V shed 6 bases and J 5 bases; nucleotides not matched to a gene: 12. CDR1 GTSNPN and CDR2 SVGIG come from the germline V gene (reference sequence). Per the authors' pipeline: Reference gene primer amplification yielded estimated nucleated cell counts. Assay: immunoSEQ multiplex PCR; the TCRdb copy retains only in-frame clones and omits some. V and J calls and clone size are given by that table; D and trimming were obtained from the DNA. In the table there are 250,000 to 300,000 clones, approximately 81% of which are singletons. The specimen was peripheral blood. The chain carries TRBV30 and TRBJ1-1; 10 bases agree with TRBD1. This clonotype was sampled from a woman aged 18-30 years with acute or convalescent COVID-19. The CDR3 protein is CACRVRQGAVTEAFF. The DNA for the CDR3 is TGTGCCTGTAGGGTACGACAGGGGGCGGTTACTGAAGCTTTCTTT. The full variable domain, with the rest looked up from reference TRBV30 and TRBJ1-1, is SQTIHQWPATLVQPVGSPLSLECTVEGTSNPNLYWYRQAAGRGLQLLFYSVGIGQISSEVPQNLSASRPQDRQFILSSKKLLLSDSGFYLCACRVRQGAVTEAFFGQGTRLTVV.